These 22 T cell receptor beta chains originate from one sample sequenced in a study of identifying expanded T cells in peripheral blood. The data were produced by immunoSEQ multiplex PCR, yet TCRdb's version contains in-frame clones alone and is incomplete. The sample comprises around 85,000 clones, roughly 91% of which are singletons, and 15% to 20% rests with the top ten. Sequenced sample: blood. The receptor source for this set is a person aged 18 to 75 in good health.

The rearrangement uses TRBV20-1 and TRBJ2-7; possible D gene TRBD1, 5 bases. V gave up 6 bases and J gave up 4 bases, with 10 bases separating them. The CDR3 consists of 11 residues. The germline V gene has CDR1 DFQATT and CDR2 SNEGSKA (reference sequence). The CDR3 reads CSADQGYEQYF. In nucleotides, the CDR3 is TGCAGTGCGGACCAGGGATACGAGCAGTACTTC.

This clone was seen just once. The J gene is TRBJ2-1, the V gene TRBV23-1, with TRBD1 identical over 7 bases. TRBV23-1 is an ORF, and what it does is uncertain. The CDR3 is 14 amino acids. With 10 bases clipped from V and 3 bases from J, the junction kept 9 bases outside the gene matches. The CDR3 region is CATRGTENYNEQFF. The DNA of the CDR3 is TGCGCCACCCGAGGGACAGAGAACTACAATGAGCAGTTCTTC.

The chain has TRBV10-2 and TRBJ1-1; no reliable D call. V lost 6 bases to trimming and J lost 6 bases, with 23 bases between them. This CDR3 comprises 16 residues. CDR1 and CDR2 (germline): WSHSY, SAAADI. The CDR3 DNA is TGCGCCAGCAGCGAAAACCCGCGATTGGGGAGGGCTGAAGCTTTCTTT. Amino acids: CASSENPRLGRAEAFF.

The gene calls are TRBV18 and TRBJ2-7; D is ambiguous. Trimming pared 3 bases from V and 2 bases from J, leaving 11 bases between. CDR3 length: 14 residues. The germline CDR1 and CDR2 sequences are KGHSH and LQKENI. This chain's CDR3 is CASSPDGGPYEQYF. CDR3 coding DNA: TGTGCCAGCTCACCGGACGGCGGACCCTACGAGCAGTACTTC.

This clone occurred a few times. This chain links TRBV5-6 with TRBJ2-7, with 8 nucleotides matching TRBD1. CDR3 length: 15 residues. The V gene end was trimmed by 3 bases and the J gene end by 2 bases; junction bases not matched to a gene: 7. Germline V gene sequence: CDR1 SGHDT, CDR2 YYEEEE. This CDR3 reads CASSSTGGFAYEQYF. CDR3 nucleotide sequence: TGTGCCAGCAGCTCCACAGGGGGTTTTGCCTACGAGCAGTACTTC.

This chain connects TRBV7-2 to TRBJ2-7, with TRBD2 as a possible D gene (6 bases). V dropped 3 bases and J dropped 0 bases, with 12 bases sitting between them. The germline gives CDR1 SGHTA, CDR2 FQGNSA. There are 15 residues in the CDR3. The DNA of the CDR3 is TGTGCCAGCAGCTTCTCGGGACTCCCCTCCTACGAGCAGTACTTC. Protein product: CASSFSGLPSYEQYF.

A few counts support this clone. The V gene is TRBV19, the J gene TRBJ1-2, with TRBD1 as a possible D gene (5 bases). The germline CDR1 and CDR2 sequences are LNHDA and SQIVND (reference sequence). CDR3 length equals 14 residues. Trimming cost V 5 bases and J 2 bases, with 12 bases left between them. The CDR3 DNA reads TGTGCCAGTAGTCGGACATCCACCAACTATGGCTACACCTTC. This gives the protein CASSRTSTNYGYTF. The full variable domain, with the rest looked up from reference TRBV19 and TRBJ1-2, is DGGITQSPKYLFRKEGQNVTLSCEQNLNHDAMYWYRQDPGQGLRLIYYSQIVNDFQKGDIAEGYSVSREKKESFPLTVTSAQKNPTAFYLCASSRTSTNYGYTFGSGTRLTVV.

This chain uses TRBV11-2 with TRBJ2-1; 10 positions agree with TRBD2. The CDR3 runs to 16 residues. V gave up 5 bases and J gave up 2 bases; unmatched junction bases: 6. Germline CDR1 and CDR2: SGHAT and FQNNGV. The CDR3 here is CASSASGGITYNEQFF. For the CDR3, the DNA is TGTGCCAGCAGCGCTAGCGGGGGTATAACCTACAATGAGCAGTTCTTC.

The J gene is TRBJ2-1, the V gene TRBV7-8, with a weak D call TRBD1 (6 bases). CDR1 and CDR2 from the germline V gene are SGHVS and FQNEAQ. V was shortened by 6 bases and J by 8 bases, with 23 bases between the two germline ends. CDR3 size: 16 residues. The CDR3 here is CASSSRPRGFSDEQFF. The CDR3 DNA is TGTGCCAGCAGTTCCCGTCCGAGGGGGTTCTCGGATGAGCAGTTCTTC.

This rearrangement joins TRBV7-9 to TRBJ2-1, with 9 bases fitting TRBD2. The germline gives CDR1 SEHNR, CDR2 FQNEAQ (reference sequence). V shed 5 bases and J 9 bases; nucleotides not matched to a gene: 11. This CDR3 is 15 amino acids long. CDR3 sequence: CASSATGTSSFEQFF. CDR3 DNA: TGTGCCAGCAGCGCGACCGGGACTAGCTCGTTTGAGCAGTTCTTC. Complete variable domain (other parts from reference TRBV7-9 and TRBJ2-1): DTGVSQNPRHKITKRGQNVTFRCDPISEHNRLYWYRQTLGQGPEFLTYFQNEAQLEKSRLLSDRFSAERPKGSFSTLEIQRTEQGDSAMYLCASSATGTSSFEQFFGPGTRLTVL.

The chain links TRBV2 to TRBJ2-1; a weak D match, TRBD1 (6 bases). This CDR3 contains 17 residues. V gave up 3 bases and J gave up 6 bases, with 21 bases separating them. Germline CDR1 is SNHLY and CDR2 is FYNNEI. The CDR3 DNA reads TGTGCCAGCAGTGACATACCGTGGCAGGGGAGCCCCAATGAGCAGTTCTTC. Translated: CASSDIPWQGSPNEQFF.

The chain uses TRBV4-3 and TRBJ1-2; 8 bases are a match to TRBD1. J lost 5 bases, V lost 1 base, and 6 bases had no gene match. Germline CDR1 LGHNA, CDR2 YSLEER. The CDR3 has 15 amino acids. In nucleotides, the CDR3 is TGCGCCAGCAGCCAAGTGGGGACAGGAGGTTATGGCTACACCTTC. This encodes CASSQVGTGGYGYTF.

The genes are TRBV10-3 and TRBJ1-1; TRBD1 is a possible D gene (5 bases). Trimming shortened V by 6 bases and J by 1 base, and 9 bases separated the two germline ends. Germline assignment: CDR1 ENHRY and CDR2 SYGVKD. The CDR3 has 13 amino acids. CDR3 region: CAISRVRNTEAFF. The CDR3 region has the DNA TGTGCCATCAGCAGGGTTAGGAACACTGAAGCTTTCTTT.

This rearrangement joins TRBV2 to TRBJ1-1; a possible D gene is TRBD1 (5 bases). CDR1 is SNHLY and CDR2 is FYNNEI in the germline V gene. CDR3 size: 13 residues. Trimming stripped 4 bases from V and 5 bases from J, with 11 bases between. DNA of the CDR3: TGTGCCAGCAGTGTGGAGGGGAGGACTGAAGCTTTCTTT. This sequence encodes CASSVEGRTEAFF.

This sequence joins TRBV5-4 and TRBJ2-7; 7 nucleotides align to TRBD1. The CDR3 is 15 amino acids. With 4 bases clipped from V and 2 bases from J, the junction kept 9 bases outside the gene matches. CDR1 and CDR2 (germline): SGHNT, YYREEE (reference sequence). CDR3 residues: CASSGRQGFPYEQYF. CDR3 nucleotides: TGTGCCAGCAGCGGGAGACAGGGTTTTCCCTACGAGCAGTACTTC.

The V gene is TRBV5-6, the J gene TRBJ2-7; 9 bases are shared with TRBD2. Losses at the gene ends were 1 base for V and 6 bases for J; bases not matched to a gene: 14. The CDR3 consists of 17 residues. Looked up from germline, CDR1 is SGHDT and CDR2 is YYEEEE. CDR3 sequence reads: CASSLWPEGLAEFEQYF. In DNA, the CDR3 is TGTGCCAGCAGCTTGTGGCCCGAGGGACTAGCTGAATTCGAGCAGTACTTC.

This chain links TRBV7-2 with TRBJ1-2, with D unresolved. V was shortened by 2 bases and J by 7 bases, with 20 bases between the two germline ends. CDR1 and CDR2 (germline): SGHTA, FQGNSA. The CDR3 runs to 16 residues. CDR3 bases: TGTGCCAGCAGCTTAACGAGGGTAACTTCTGCTGGTGGCTACACCTTC. This gives the protein CASSLTRVTSAGGYTF.

The chain has TRBV5-1 and TRBJ1-1, with D perhaps matching TRBD1 (6 bases). The length of the CDR3 is 14 residues. CDR1 is SGHRS, CDR2 YFSETQ, per germline. The V gene lost 5 bases and the J gene lost 4 bases, with 15 bases spanning the gap. Written as DNA, the CDR3 is TGCGCCAGCAGATTACAGGGAGTGGGCACTGAAGCTTTCTTT. Residues: CASRLQGVGTEAFF.

The chain links TRBV19 to TRBJ1-6; possibly TRBD1 for D (5 bases). In germline, CDR1 is LNHDA, CDR2 SQIVND (reference sequence). Trimming removed 5 bases at V and 0 bases at J, with 11 bases between. The CDR3 runs to 16 residues. The CDR3 sequence: CASSPSGSSYNSPLHF. As DNA, the CDR3 is TGTGCCAGTAGTCCATCAGGGAGCTCCTATAATTCACCCCTCCACTTT. Based on the CDR3 plus reference TRBV19 and TRBJ1-6, the full variable domain is DGGITQSPKYLFRKEGQNVTLSCEQNLNHDAMYWYRQDPGQGLRLIYYSQIVNDFQKGDIAEGYSVSREKKESFPLTVTSAQKNPTAFYLCASSPSGSSYNSPLHFGNGTRLTVT.

This clone was picked up a small number of times. The chain couples TRBV27 to TRBJ1-5; no clear D. Germline values: CDR1 MNHEY, CDR2 SMNVEV (reference sequence). V was pared by 3 bases and J by 9 bases, with 12 bases between. The CDR3 totals 13 residues. The CDR3 sequence is CASSFFPLGPQHF. The CDR3 region has the DNA TGTGCCAGCAGTTTTTTCCCTCTGGGGCCCCAGCATTTT.

This chain connects TRBV27 to TRBJ2-1; D is possibly TRBD2 (5 bases). Trimming took 10 bases from V and 0 from J, leaving 13 bases between them. CDR1 is MNHEY, CDR2 SMNVEV, per germline (reference sequence). The CDR3 is made up of 14 amino acids. CDR3: CATRLGSSYNEQFF. The CDR3 bases are TGTGCCACACGGCTGGGGAGCTCCTACAATGAGCAGTTCTTC.

This chain joins TRBV5-4 and TRBJ2-3, with 8 bases aligning to TRBD2. J lost 3 bases, V lost 0 bases, and 6 bases had no gene match. CDR1 is SGHNT and CDR2 is YYREEE in the germline V gene (reference sequence). This CDR3 spans 16 amino acids. This chain's CDR3 is CASSLGGTSDTDTQYF. The CDR3 bases are TGTGCCAGCAGCTTGGGGGGGACTAGTGATACAGATACGCAGTATTTT.